A selection of T cell receptor beta chains follows, all from one sample in a study of blood T cell repertoires in COVID-19. The repertoire was sequenced with immunoSEQ multiplex PCR; TCRdb's copy has only in-frame clones and lacks some. Of about 400,000 clones in the sample, 85% to 90% were seen once. What was sequenced was PBMCs or T cells enriched from blood (not recorded which). The receptors here all came from a woman aged 30 to 39 who had recovered from COVID-19. Both conserved end residues are part of each CDR3. A D gene is named only where the DNA matches it firmly. The size entry is marked missing in some rows and otherwise reads once, few, many or a size class.

J gene: TRBJ2-3
V gene: TRBV28
clone size: once
D gene: TRBD1
CDR3 length: 15
CDR3 protein: CASRTGAAGTDTQYF
CDR3 DNA: TGTGCCAGCCGGACAGGGGCTGCTGGAACAGATACGCAGTATTTT

J gene: TRBJ1-5
V gene: TRBV6-5
clone size: -
D gene: TRBD1
CDR3 length: 12
CDR3 protein: CASALGQGAQHF
CDR3 DNA: TGTGCCAGCGCCCTCGGACAGGGAGCCCAGCATTTT

J gene: TRBJ1-5
V gene: TRBV5-5
clone size: -
D gene: -
CDR3 length: 18
CDR3 protein: CASSTRDTSLYSNQPQHF
CDR3 DNA: TGTGCCAGCAGCACCCGGGACACCTCACTCTATAGCAATCAGCCCCAGCATTTT

J gene: TRBJ2-6
V gene: TRBV19
clone size: -
D gene: -
CDR3 length: 15
CDR3 protein: CASSIVSSGANVLTF
CDR3 DNA: TGTGCCAGTAGTATAGTGAGCTCTGGGGCCAACGTCCTGACTTTC

J gene: TRBJ2-1
V gene: TRBV7-3
clone size: -
D gene: -
CDR3 length: 13
CDR3 protein: CASSSATYNEQFF
CDR3 DNA: TGTGCCAGCAGTAGTGCCACCTACAATGAGCAGTTCTTC

J gene: TRBJ1-2
V gene: TRBV30
clone size: -
D gene: -
CDR3 length: 13
CDR3 protein: CAWSLGTGTGYTF
CDR3 DNA: TGTGCCTGGAGTCTCGGTACAGGGACCGGCTACACCTTC

J gene: TRBJ2-2
V gene: TRBV28
clone size: -
D gene: -
CDR3 length: 15
CDR3 protein: CASSLTEENTGELFF
CDR3 DNA: TGTGCCAGCAGCTTGACCGAGGAGAACACCGGGGAGCTGTTTTTT

J gene: TRBJ1-2
V gene: TRBV11-2
clone size: -
D gene: -
CDR3 length: 14
CDR3 protein: CASSQTGKFSGYTF
CDR3 DNA: TGTGCCAGCAGCCAAACAGGGAAGTTCAGTGGCTACACCTTC

J gene: TRBJ1-5
V gene: TRBV2
clone size: -
D gene: -
CDR3 length: 14
CDR3 protein: CASSSSTGNQPQHF
CDR3 DNA: TGTGCCAGCTCTTCCTCTACGGGCAATCAGCCCCAGCATTTT

J gene: TRBJ2-7
V gene: TRBV19
clone size: -
D gene: -
CDR3 length: 11
CDR3 protein: CASSRGYEQYF
CDR3 DNA: TGTGCCAGTAGTCGGGGTTACGAGCAGTACTTC